The sequence of this T cell receptor (beta chain) was determined in a study of CD8 T cells in Susac syndrome. General study results and limits: Individuals included in the TCR sequencing and HLA analysis were acknowledged by the study to be relatively few in number.

Regarding this clonotype: The antigen is not known.

The junction had 11 bases not matched to a gene; V was cut back by 5 bases and J by 5 bases. Germline lookup yields CDR1 SGHTA and CDR2 FQGNSA. The CDR3 is made up of 15 amino acids. FACS was used to enrich TEMRA cells, whereas the CD8+ and CD4+ T cells were obtained by negative isolation. RNA amounts of 0.5 to 1 ug underwent reverse transcription with random hexamers. TCRdb independently ran MiXCR on the immunoSEQ multiplex PCR reads; one entry per CDR3 protein. The table shows about 250,000 distinct CDR3 sequences, with over 85% occurring only once. Source material: CD4+ T cells from PBMCs. This clonotype originated in a human donor with multiple sclerosis. This chain connects TRBV7-2 to TRBJ1-1; 7 bases align to TRBD1. Here the CDR3 reads CASSPGRGRETEAFF. The CDR3 DNA reads TGTGCCAGCAGCCCCGGGAGGGGGCGAGAGACTGAAGCTTTCTTT. Full variable domain (outside the CDR3, taken from reference TRBV7-2 and TRBJ1-1): GAGVSQSPSNKVTEKGKDVELRCDPISGHTALYWYRQSLGQGLEFLIYFQGNSAPDKSGLPSDRFSAERTGGSVSTLTIQRTQQEDSAVYLCASSPGRGRETEAFFGQGTRLTVV.